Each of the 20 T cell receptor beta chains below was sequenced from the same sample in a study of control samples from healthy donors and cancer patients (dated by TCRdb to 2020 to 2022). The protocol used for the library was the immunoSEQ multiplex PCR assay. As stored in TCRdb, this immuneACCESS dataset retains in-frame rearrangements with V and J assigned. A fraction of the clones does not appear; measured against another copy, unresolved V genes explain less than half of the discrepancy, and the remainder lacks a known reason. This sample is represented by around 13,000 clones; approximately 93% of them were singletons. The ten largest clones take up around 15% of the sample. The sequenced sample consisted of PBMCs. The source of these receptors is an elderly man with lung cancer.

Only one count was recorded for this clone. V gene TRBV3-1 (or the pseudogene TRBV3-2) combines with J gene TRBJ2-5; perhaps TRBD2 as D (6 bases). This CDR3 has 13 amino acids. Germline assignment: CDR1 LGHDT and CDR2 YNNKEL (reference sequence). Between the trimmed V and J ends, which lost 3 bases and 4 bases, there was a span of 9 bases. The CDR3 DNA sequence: TGTGCCAGCAGCCAGGGCGGGGCAGAGACCCAGTACTTC. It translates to CASSQGGAETQYF.

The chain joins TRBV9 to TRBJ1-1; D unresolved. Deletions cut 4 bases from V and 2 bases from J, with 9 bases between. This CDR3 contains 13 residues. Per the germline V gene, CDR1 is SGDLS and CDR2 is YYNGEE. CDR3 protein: CASSLQINTEAFF. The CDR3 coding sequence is TGTGCCAGCAGCCTTCAGATTAACACTGAAGCTTTCTTT. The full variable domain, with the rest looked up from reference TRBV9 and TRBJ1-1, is DSGVTQTPKHLITATGQRVTLRCSPRSGDLSVYWYQQSLDQGLQFLIQYYNGEERAKGNILERFSAQQFPDLHSELNLSSLELGDSALYFCASSLQINTEAFFGQGTRLTVV.

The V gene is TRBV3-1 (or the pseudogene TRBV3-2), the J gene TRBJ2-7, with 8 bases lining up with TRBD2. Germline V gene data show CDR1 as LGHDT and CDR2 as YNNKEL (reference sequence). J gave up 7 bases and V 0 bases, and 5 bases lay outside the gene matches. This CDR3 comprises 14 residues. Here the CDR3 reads CASSQDGIAGEQYF. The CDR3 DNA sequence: TGTGCCAGCAGCCAAGATGGCATAGCGGGGGAGCAGTACTTC.

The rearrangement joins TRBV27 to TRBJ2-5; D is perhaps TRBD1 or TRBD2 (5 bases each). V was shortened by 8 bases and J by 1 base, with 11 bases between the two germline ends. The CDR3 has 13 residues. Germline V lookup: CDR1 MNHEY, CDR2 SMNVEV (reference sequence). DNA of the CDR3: TGTGCCAGCCGTCGGGGCCTCCAAGAGACCCAGTACTTC. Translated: CASRRGLQETQYF.

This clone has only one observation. CDR3 residues: CASSFPGTNTEAFF. DNA of the CDR3: TGTGCCAGCAGCTTTCCAGGGACGAACACTGAAGCTTTCTTT. This rearrangement joins TRBV7-9 to TRBJ1-1; possible D gene TRBD1, 5 bases. The CDR3 runs to 14 residues. The germline V gene encodes CDR1 SEHNR and CDR2 FQNEAQ (reference sequence). V was trimmed by 3 bases and J by 1 base, leaving 9 bases between them.

Written as DNA, the CDR3 is TGTGCCAGCAGCCATTGGGGGGAAAAACTGTTTTTT. Its translation: CASSHWGEKLFF. The chain recombines TRBV3-1 (or the pseudogene TRBV3-2) with TRBJ1-4, with D tentatively TRBD1 (5 bases). The length of the CDR3 is 12 residues. The ends were cut back, 3 bases at V and 8 bases at J, with 7 bases in the middle. In germline, CDR1 is LGHDT, CDR2 YNNKEL (reference sequence).

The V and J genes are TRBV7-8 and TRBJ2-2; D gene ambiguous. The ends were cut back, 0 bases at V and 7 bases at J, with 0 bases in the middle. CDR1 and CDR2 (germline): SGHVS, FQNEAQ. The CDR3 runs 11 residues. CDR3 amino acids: CASSLAGELFF. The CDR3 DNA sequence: TGTGCCAGCAGCTTAGCCGGGGAGCTGTTTTTT.

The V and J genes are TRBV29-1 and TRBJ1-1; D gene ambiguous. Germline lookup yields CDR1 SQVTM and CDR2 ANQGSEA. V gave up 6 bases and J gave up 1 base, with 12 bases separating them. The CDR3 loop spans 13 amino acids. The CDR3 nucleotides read TGCAGCGTCGAGGCGACCGAGAACACTGAAGCTTTCTTT. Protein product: CSVEATENTEAFF.

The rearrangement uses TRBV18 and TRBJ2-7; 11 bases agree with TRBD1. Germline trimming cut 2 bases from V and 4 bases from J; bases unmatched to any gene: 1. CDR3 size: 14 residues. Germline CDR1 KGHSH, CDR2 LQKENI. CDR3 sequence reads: CASSPGDRGYEQYV. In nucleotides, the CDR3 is TGTGCCAGCTCACCAGGGGACAGGGGGTACGAGCAGTACGTC.

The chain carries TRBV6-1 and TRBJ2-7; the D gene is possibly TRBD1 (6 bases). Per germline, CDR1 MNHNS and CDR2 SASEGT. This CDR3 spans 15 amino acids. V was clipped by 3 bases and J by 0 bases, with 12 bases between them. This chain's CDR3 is CASSDIGGPSYEQYV. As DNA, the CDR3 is TGTGCCAGCAGTGATATTGGGGGCCCCTCCTACGAGCAGTACGTC.

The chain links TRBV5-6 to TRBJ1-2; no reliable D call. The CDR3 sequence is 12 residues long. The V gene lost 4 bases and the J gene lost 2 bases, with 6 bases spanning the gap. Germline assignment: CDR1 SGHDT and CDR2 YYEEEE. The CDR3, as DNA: TGTGCCAGCAGCCCCGGAAACTATGGCTACACCTTC. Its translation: CASSPGNYGYTF.

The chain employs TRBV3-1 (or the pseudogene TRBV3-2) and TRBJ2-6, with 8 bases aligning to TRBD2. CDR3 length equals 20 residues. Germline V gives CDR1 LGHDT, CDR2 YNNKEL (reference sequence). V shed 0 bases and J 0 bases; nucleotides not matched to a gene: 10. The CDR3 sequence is CASSQDLSGGPLSGANVLTF. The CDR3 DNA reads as TGTGCCAGCAGCCAAGATCTCAGCGGGGGACCCCTCTCTGGGGCCAACGTCCTGACTTTC.

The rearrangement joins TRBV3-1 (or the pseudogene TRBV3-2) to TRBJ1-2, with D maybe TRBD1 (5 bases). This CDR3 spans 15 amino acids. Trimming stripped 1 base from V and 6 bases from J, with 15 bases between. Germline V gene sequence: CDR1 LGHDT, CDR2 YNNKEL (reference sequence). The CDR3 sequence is CASSQVVGDLNGYTF. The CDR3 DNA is TGTGCCAGCAGCCAAGTGGTCGGGGACTTGAATGGCTACACCTTC.

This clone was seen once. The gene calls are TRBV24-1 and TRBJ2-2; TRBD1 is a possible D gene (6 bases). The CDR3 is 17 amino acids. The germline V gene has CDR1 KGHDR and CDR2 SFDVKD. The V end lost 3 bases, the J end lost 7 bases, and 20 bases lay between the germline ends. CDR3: CATSDVQGNSVIGELFF. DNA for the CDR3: TGTGCCACCAGTGATGTACAGGGAAACAGCGTAATCGGGGAGCTGTTTTTT.

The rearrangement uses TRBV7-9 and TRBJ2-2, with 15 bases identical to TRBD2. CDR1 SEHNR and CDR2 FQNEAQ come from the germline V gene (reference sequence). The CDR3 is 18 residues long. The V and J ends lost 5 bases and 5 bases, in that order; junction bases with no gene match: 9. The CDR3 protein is CASSLPGLAGGLTGELFF. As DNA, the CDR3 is TGTGCCAGCAGCCTACCGGGACTAGCGGGGGGCCTAACCGGGGAGCTGTTTTTT.

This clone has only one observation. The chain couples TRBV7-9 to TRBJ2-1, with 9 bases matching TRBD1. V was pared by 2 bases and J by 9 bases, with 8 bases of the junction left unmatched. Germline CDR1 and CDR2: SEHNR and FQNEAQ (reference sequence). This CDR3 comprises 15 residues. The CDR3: CASSLPRQGDVEQFF. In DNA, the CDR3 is TGTGCCAGCAGCTTACCGAGACAGGGGGACGTTGAGCAGTTCTTC.

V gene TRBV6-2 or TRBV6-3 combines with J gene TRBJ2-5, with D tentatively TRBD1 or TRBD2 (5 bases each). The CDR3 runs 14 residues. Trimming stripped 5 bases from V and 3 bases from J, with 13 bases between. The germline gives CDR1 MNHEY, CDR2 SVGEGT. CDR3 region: CASSLRDLKETQYF. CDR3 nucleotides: TGTGCCAGCAGTCTACGGGACCTAAAAGAGACCCAGTACTTC.

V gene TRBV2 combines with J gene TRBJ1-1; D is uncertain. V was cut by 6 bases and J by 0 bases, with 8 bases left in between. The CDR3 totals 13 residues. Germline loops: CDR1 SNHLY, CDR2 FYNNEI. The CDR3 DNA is TGTGCCAGCAGCCTGCCCCTGAACACTGAAGCTTTCTTT. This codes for CASSLPLNTEAFF. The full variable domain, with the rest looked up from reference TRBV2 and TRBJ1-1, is EPEVTQTPSHQVTQMGQEVILRCVPISNHLYFYWYRQILGQKVEFLVSFYNNEISEKSEIFDDQFSVERPDGSNFTLKIRSTKLEDSAMYFCASSLPLNTEAFFGQGTRLTVV.

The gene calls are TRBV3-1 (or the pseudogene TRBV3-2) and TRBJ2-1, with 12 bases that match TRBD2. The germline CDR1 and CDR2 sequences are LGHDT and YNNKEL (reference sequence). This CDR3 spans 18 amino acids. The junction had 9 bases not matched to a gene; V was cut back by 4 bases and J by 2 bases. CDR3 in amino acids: CASSPFRLAGAPYNEQFF. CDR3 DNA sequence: TGTGCCAGCAGCCCCTTCCGACTAGCGGGGGCCCCCTACAATGAGCAGTTCTTC.

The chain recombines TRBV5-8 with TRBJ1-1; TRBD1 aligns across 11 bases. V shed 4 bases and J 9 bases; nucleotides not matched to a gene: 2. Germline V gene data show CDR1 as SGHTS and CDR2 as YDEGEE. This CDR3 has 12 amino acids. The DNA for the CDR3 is TGTGCCAGCAGCCAGGACAGGGGGCAAGCTTTCTTT. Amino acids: CASSQDRGQAFF.